Detailed here is one TCR beta chain. The data are from a study of radiotherapy plus CTLA-4 blockade in lung cancer. The table came from immunoSEQ multiplex PCR; TCRdb's copy has only in-frame clones and leaves some out. The table includes around 72,000 clones, 78% detected once. This clonotype was obtained from a human donor with non-small cell lung cancer who had a complete response to radiotherapy plus ipilimumab. The sequencing here drew on peripheral blood, taken from a patient treated with radiotherapy plus ipilimumab.

CDR3: CASKGQVTKNEQFF. The CDR3 DNA is TGCGCCAGCAAGGGACAGGTAACAAAGAATGAGCAGTTCTTC. The chain combines TRBV5-1 with TRBJ2-1, with 8 bases aligning to TRBD1. The V and J ends lost 6 bases and 7 bases, in that order; junction bases with no gene match: 9. This CDR3 region has 14 residues. Germline CDR1 SGHRS, CDR2 YFSETQ.